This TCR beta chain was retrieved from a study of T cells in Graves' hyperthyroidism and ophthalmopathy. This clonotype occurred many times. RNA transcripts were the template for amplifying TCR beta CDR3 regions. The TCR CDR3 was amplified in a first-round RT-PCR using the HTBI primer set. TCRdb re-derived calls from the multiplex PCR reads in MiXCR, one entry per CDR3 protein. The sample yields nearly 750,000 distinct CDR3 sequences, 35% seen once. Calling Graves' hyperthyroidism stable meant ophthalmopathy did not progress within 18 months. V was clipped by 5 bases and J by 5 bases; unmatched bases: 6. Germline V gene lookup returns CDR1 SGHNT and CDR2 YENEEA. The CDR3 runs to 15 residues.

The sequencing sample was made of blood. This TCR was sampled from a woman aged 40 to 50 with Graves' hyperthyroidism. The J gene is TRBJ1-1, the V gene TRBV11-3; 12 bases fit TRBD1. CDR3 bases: TGTGCCAGCAGCCAAGGGACAGGGGGCATAACTGAAGCTTTCTTT. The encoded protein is CASSQGTGGITEAFF.